Following are 18 T cell receptor beta chains from one sample sequenced in a study of T-cell reconstitution after alpha-beta-depleted transplantation in children. TCRbeta library preparation incorporated unique molecular identifiers. Each CDR3 protein gets one entry after TCRdb re-called the PCR reads with MiXCR. The sample gives some 200,000 distinct CDR3 sequences, roughly 6.6% of which show up once; 5% to 6.5% is in the top ten. Specimen: PBMCs, collected before TCRalphabeta/CD19-depleted stem cell transplant. These receptors originate from a boy between 2 and 10 years old with acute lymphoblastic leukemia, due to receive a stem cell transplant.

This clonotype was seen ten or more times. The genes are TRBV7-8 and TRBJ1-3; maybe TRBD1 (6 bases). The germline V gene has CDR1 SGHVS and CDR2 FQNEAQ. The V end was cut by 5 bases, the J end by 4 bases, with 18 bases between. This CDR3 contains 16 residues. The CDR3 bases are TGTGCCAGCAGCGCAACCTCGGGGGCGCGGGGAAACACCATATATTTT. It codes for CASSATSGARGNTIYF.

This clonotype was seen ten or more times. The genes are TRBV5-1 and TRBJ2-1; D not certain. The CDR3 is 13 amino acids. The germline V gene has CDR1 SGHRS and CDR2 YFSETQ. V was pared by 3 bases and J by 8 bases, with 12 bases between. CDR3 region: CASSSPLEDEQFF. CDR3 nucleotide sequence: TGCGCCAGCAGCTCTCCTTTAGAGGATGAGCAGTTCTTC.

This clonotype has a count of ten or more. V and J are TRBV6-2 or TRBV6-3 and TRBJ2-1; D perhaps matches TRBD1 (6 bases). The CDR3 is 17 amino acids. Germline lookup yields CDR1 MNHEY and CDR2 SVGEGT. V lost 6 bases, J lost 3 bases, and 21 bases lay in between. In DNA, the CDR3 is TGTGCCAGCAGACAAATCTGGATGGGACAATACTACAATGAGCAGTTCTTC. This encodes CASRQIWMGQYYNEQFF.

V gene TRBV3-1 combines with J gene TRBJ1-1; 7 bases align to TRBD1. The CDR3 sequence is 17 residues long. Germline CDR1 LGHDT, CDR2 YNNKEL (reference sequence). Losses at the gene ends were 0 bases for V and 0 bases for J; bases not matched to a gene: 7. CDR3: CASSQDYRGILNTEAFF. The CDR3 DNA reads as TGTGCCAGCAGCCAAGATTACAGGGGCATATTGAACACTGAAGCTTTCTTT.

This clonotype has a count of ten or more. The chain's CDR3 is CASSSRSSGELFF. The CDR3 DNA is TGTGCCAGCAGCAGCCGGAGCTCCGGGGAGCTGTTTTTT. This chain connects TRBV7-2 to TRBJ2-2; D is unresolved. The CDR3 has 13 residues. Trimming removed 5 bases at V and 6 bases at J, with 10 bases between. CDR1 is SGHTA and CDR2 is FQGNSA in the germline V gene.

This clonotype was counted ten times or more. The genes are TRBV12-3 or TRBV12-4 and TRBJ1-5; perhaps TRBD1 as D (5 bases). This CDR3 region has 15 residues. Trimming pared 6 bases from V and 4 bases from J, leaving 16 bases between. The CDR3 region has the DNA TGTGCCAGCAGCCTCAGGGCCCCTGGGAATCAGCCCCAGCATTTT. Protein product: CASSLRAPGNQPQHF.

Ten or more counts support this clonotype. The gene calls are TRBV21-1 and TRBJ2-7; the table names TRBD1, a call not compared with the DNA. TRBV21-1 represents a pseudogene. The CDR3 consists of 19 residues. In nucleotides, the CDR3 is TGTGCCAGCAGCAACCCGATTAGGAAGGACAGGGATAGCTCCTACGAGCAGTACTTC. This sequence encodes CASSNPIRKDRDSSYEQYF.

A few counts support this clonotype. V usage is TRBV12-3 or TRBV12-4 and J usage is TRBJ2-1; 7 bases match TRBD1. V lost 8 bases and J lost 8; bases outside the gene matches: 15. The CDR3 sequence is 15 residues long. The CDR3 coding sequence is TGTGCCAGCTCCAGTTTAGTACAGGGGCGGTATGAGCAGTTCTTC. This encodes CASSSLVQGRYEQFF.

This clonotype was found many times. This chain uses TRBV5-6 with TRBJ2-5; 8 nucleotides line up with TRBD2. Germline V lookup: CDR1 SGHDT, CDR2 YYEEEE. The V and J ends lost 5 bases and 4 bases, in that order; junction bases with no gene match: 10. The CDR3 extends over 15 amino acids. This chain's CDR3 is CASRTGLGGGETQYF. CDR3 nucleotides: TGTGCCAGCAGAACGGGACTAGGGGGTGGAGAGACCCAGTACTTC. Filled out from reference TRBV5-6 and TRBJ2-5, the complete variable domain reads DAGVTQSPTHLIKTRGQQVTLRCSPKSGHDTVSWYQQALGQGPQFIFQYYEEEERQRGNFPDRFSGHQFPNYSSELNVNALLLGDSALYLCASRTGLGGGETQYFGPGTRLLVL.

In its sample, this clonotype was seen many times. The rearrangement uses TRBV7-9 and TRBJ2-7, with 8 bases fitting TRBD2. The V gene end was trimmed by 1 base and the J gene end by 4 bases; junction bases not matched to a gene: 9. Germline V gene sequence: CDR1 SEHNR, CDR2 FQNEAQ (reference sequence). The CDR3 runs 16 residues. DNA for the CDR3: TGTGCCAGCAGCTTAGTGAAGGGACTAGACCCTTACGAGCAGTACTTC. Its translation: CASSLVKGLDPYEQYF.

This clonotype was counted many times. V gene TRBV29-1 combines with J gene TRBJ2-1; perhaps TRBD2 as D (5 bases). Germline CDR1 is SQVTM and CDR2 is ANQGSEA. The CDR3 spans 15 residues. The V end was cut by 4 bases, the J end by 6 bases, with 19 bases between. CDR3 sequence (DNA): TGCAGCGTTGCGCGGGCAGGCGGACCAGTCAATGAGCAGTTCTTC. Its protein product is CSVARAGGPVNEQFF.

This clonotype has only a few counts. The chain is built from TRBV6-2 or TRBV6-3 and TRBJ2-1; 8 bases map to TRBD2. The CDR3 sequence is 16 residues long. Germline values: CDR1 MNHEY, CDR2 SVGEGT. With 2 bases clipped from V and 7 bases from J, the junction kept 10 bases outside the gene matches. This CDR3 reads CASSYAVLAVRNEQFF. The CDR3 region has the DNA TGTGCCAGCAGTTACGCGGTACTAGCGGTACGAAATGAGCAGTTCTTC.

The V call is TRBV2, the J call TRBJ2-7, with 7 positions matching TRBD1. The germline gives CDR1 SNHLY, CDR2 FYNNEI. Germline trimming cut 6 bases from V and 2 bases from J; bases unmatched to any gene: 16. This CDR3 has 17 residues. CDR3 DNA sequence: TGTGCCAGCAGGGCCACGCTATATCGGGACAGACCCTACGAGCAGTACTTC. It codes for CASRATLYRDRPYEQYF.

This clonotype was picked up many times. The rearrangement uses TRBV21-1 and TRBJ1-1; the tabulated D call, TRBD1, remains unverified against the DNA. TRBV21-1 is classified as a pseudogene. CDR3 length: 14 residues. The CDR3 here is CASSKSGRNTEAFF. As DNA, the CDR3 is TGTGCCAGCAGCAAATCTGGGCGGAACACTGAAGCTTTCTTT.

This clonotype was recorded many times. This CDR3 reads CSVDKGSSREQYF. The CDR3 DNA reads as TGCAGCGTTGACAAAGGCAGCAGTCGTGAGCAGTACTTC. V is TRBV29-1 and J is TRBJ2-7, with no clear D. V shed 3 bases and J shed 7 bases, with 16 bases lying between them. Germline assignment: CDR1 SQVTM and CDR2 ANQGSEA. The CDR3 totals 13 residues.

This clonotype was detected many times. Written as DNA, the CDR3 is TGTGCCAGCAGTTACTGGACAGGCACTGAAGCTTTCTTT. Translating gives CASSYWTGTEAFF. The chain is built from TRBV6-5 and TRBJ1-1, with 7 bases aligning to TRBD1. V shed 1 base, J shed 4 bases, and the junction held 0 bases outside the gene matches. The CDR3 runs to 13 residues. The germline gives CDR1 MNHEY, CDR2 SVGAGI.

The chain is built from TRBV5-6 and TRBJ1-2; D unresolved. The CDR3 loop spans 15 amino acids. The germline V gene has CDR1 SGHDT and CDR2 YYEEEE. The V and J ends lost 2 bases and 5 bases respectively, with 16 bases between them. CDR3: CASSLERAPRYGYTF. In nucleotides, the CDR3 is TGTGCCAGCAGCTTAGAGCGGGCCCCTAGGTATGGCTACACCTTC. Complete variable domain (other parts from reference TRBV5-6 and TRBJ1-2): DAGVTQSPTHLIKTRGQQVTLRCSPKSGHDTVSWYQQALGQGPQFIFQYYEEEERQRGNFPDRFSGHQFPNYSSELNVNALLLGDSALYLCASSLERAPRYGYTFGSGTRLTVV.

This clonotype was seen many times. The chain carries TRBV7-2 and TRBJ2-3; 7 bases fit TRBD2. CDR3 length equals 13 residues. In germline, CDR1 is SGHTA, CDR2 FQGNSA. V was clipped by 8 bases and J by 2 bases; unmatched bases: 4. CDR3 protein: CASWAGDTDTQYF. CDR3 bases: TGTGCCAGCTGGGCGGGGGACACAGATACGCAGTATTTT.